This TCR beta chain was documented in a study of cytomegalovirus exposure and HLA in healthy donors. Study-wide results and caveats: Prior analysis indicated that the majority of TCR beta V segments exhibited productivity approximately 87% or approximately 30% of the time. Presence/absence comparisons presumed near-even sequencing depth among donors.

Deletions cut 1 base from V and 1 base from J, with 11 bases between. Germline V gives CDR1 MDHEN, CDR2 SYDVKM. This CDR3 is built from 16 residues. Turning to this clone: Its antigen remains unknown.

Researchers ran the PCR with 60 Vbeta and 13 Jbeta primers. Generated by immunoSEQ multiplex PCR, the TCRdb table keeps only in-frame clones and is missing some. Here the sample spans more than 150,000 clones, roughly 84% being singletons. The V gene is TRBV28, the J gene TRBJ1-3; the D gene is possibly TRBD1 (6 bases). The sequence derives from a woman under 30 in good health and CMV-seronegative. Sequenced material: PBMCs. The CDR3 region is CASSLYRAGSGNTIYF. DNA of the CDR3: TGTGCCAGCAGTTTATACAGGGCCGGGTCTGGAAACACCATATATTTT.